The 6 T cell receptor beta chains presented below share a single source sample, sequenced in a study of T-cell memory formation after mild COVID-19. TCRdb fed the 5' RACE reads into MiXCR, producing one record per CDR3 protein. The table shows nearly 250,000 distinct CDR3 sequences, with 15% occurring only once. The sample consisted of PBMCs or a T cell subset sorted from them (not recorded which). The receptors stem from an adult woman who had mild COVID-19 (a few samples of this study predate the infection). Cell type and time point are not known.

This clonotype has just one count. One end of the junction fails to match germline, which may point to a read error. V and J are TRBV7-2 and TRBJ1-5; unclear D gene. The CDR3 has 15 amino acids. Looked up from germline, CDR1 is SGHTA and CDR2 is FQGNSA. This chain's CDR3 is CASRLDTFSNQPQHF. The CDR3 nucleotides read TGTGCCAGCAGGTTAGACACGTTTAGCAATCAGCCCCAGCATTTT.

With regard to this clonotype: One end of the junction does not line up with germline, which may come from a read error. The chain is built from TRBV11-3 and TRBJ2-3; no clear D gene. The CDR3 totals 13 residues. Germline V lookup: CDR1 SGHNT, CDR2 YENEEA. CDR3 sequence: CASSLYPTYTQYF. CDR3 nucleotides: TGTGCCAGCAGCTTATACCCCACATATACGCAGTATTTT.

In DNA, the CDR3 is TGTGCCAGCAGCATCCGACGGACAGATACGCAGTATTTT. Translated, it gives CASSIRRTDTQYF. This rearrangement joins TRBV6-2 or TRBV6-3 to TRBJ2-3; the D is unclear. Trimming left V 6 bases short and J 3 bases short, with 10 bases between. Germline V gene sequence: CDR1 MNHEY, CDR2 SVGEGT. This CDR3 contains 13 residues.

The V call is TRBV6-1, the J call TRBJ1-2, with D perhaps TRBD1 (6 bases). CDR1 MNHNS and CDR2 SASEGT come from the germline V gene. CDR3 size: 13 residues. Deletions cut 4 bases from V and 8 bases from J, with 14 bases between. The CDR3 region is CASSGQVSMGYTF. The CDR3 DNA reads TGTGCCAGCAGTGGACAGGTTTCCATGGGCTACACCTTC.

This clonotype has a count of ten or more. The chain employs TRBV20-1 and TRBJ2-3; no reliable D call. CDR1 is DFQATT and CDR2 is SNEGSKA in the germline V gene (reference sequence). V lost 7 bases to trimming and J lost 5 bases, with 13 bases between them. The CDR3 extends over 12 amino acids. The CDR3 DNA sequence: TGCAGTGTTTCTCGAGGCGGAGATACGCAGTATTTT. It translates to CSVSRGGDTQYF.

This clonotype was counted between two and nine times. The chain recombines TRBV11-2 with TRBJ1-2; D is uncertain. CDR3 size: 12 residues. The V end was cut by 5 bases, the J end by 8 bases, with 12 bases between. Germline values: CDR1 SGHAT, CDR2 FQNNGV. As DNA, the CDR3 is TGTGCCAGCAGCCCTAGGGTCCGGGGCTACACCTTC. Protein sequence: CASSPRVRGYTF. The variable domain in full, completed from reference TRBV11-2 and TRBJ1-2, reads EAGVAQSPRYKIIEKRQSVAFWCNPISGHATLYWYQQILGQGPKLLIQFQNNGVVDDSQLPKDRFSAERLKGVDSTLKIQPAKLEDSAVYLCASSPRVRGYTFGSGTRLTVV.